This is a list of T cell receptor beta chains from one sample in a study of blood T cell repertoires in COVID-19. The protocol was immunoSEQ multiplex PCR, while the TCRdb copy is restricted to in-frame clones and leaves out a portion. The sample has some 160,000 clones; 80% to 90% are singletons. The sequenced sample was peripheral blood. Receptors were obtained from a woman in her 70s who had recovered from COVID-19. Both conserved end residues are part of each CDR3. The order of the fields is D gene, clone size, J gene, V gene, CDR3 protein, CDR3 DNA. The D gene is left open where the match is weak. Size is stated for part of the rows, as once, few or many counts, or as a class when the clone is expanded.

>-|-|TRBJ1-1|TRBV5-1
CASSLDAAGHTEAFF
TGCGCCAGCAGCTTGGATGCCGCGGGGCACACTGAAGCTTTCTTT
>-|-|TRBJ1-6|TRBV15
CATRDPRDSSPLHF
TGTGCCACGCGGGACCCGAGGGATAGTTCACCCCTCCACTTT
>-|once|TRBJ2-2|TRBV5-4
CASSAASRVTGELFF
TGTGCCAGCAGCGCCGCCTCTCGCGTCACCGGGGAGCTGTTTTTT
>-|-|TRBJ2-5|TRBV6-6
CASSPTGPTQETQYF
TGTGCCAGCAGTCCGACAGGCCCGACCCAAGAGACCCAGTACTTC
>-|few|TRBJ1-2|TRBV5-5
CASSLALGALYGYTF
TGTGCCAGCAGCTTGGCGTTGGGGGCACTCTATGGCTACACCTTC
>-|-|TRBJ1-2|TRBV7-2
CASSLYRSQGSGYTF
TGTGCCAGCAGCTTATATCGGAGCCAAGGCAGCGGCTACACCTTC
>TRBD1|-|TRBJ1-3|TRBV7-6
CASSLSSGTGSGNTIYF
TGTGCCAGCAGCTTATCCTCCGGGACAGGCTCTGGAAACACCATATATTTT
>TRBD1|-|TRBJ1-2|TRBV4-1
CASSPQGGLGYGYTF
TGCGCCAGCAGCCCCCAGGGGGGCCTAGGCTATGGCTACACCTTC
>-|-|TRBJ1-5|TRBV6-6
CASSPLTGLGNQPQHF
TGTGCCAGCAGTCCGCTGACAGGACTTGGCAATCAGCCCCAGCATTTT
>-|few|TRBJ1-3|TRBV19
CASSLRLSSGNTIYF
TGTGCCAGTAGTCTTCGACTCTCATCTGGAAACACCATATATTTT
>TRBD1|-|TRBJ1-3|TRBV4-2
CASSQGDREVGTIYF
TGTGCCAGCAGCCAAGGGGACAGGGAAGTGGGCACCATATATTTT
>-|-|TRBJ2-7|TRBV7-8
CASSSLAVSSYEQYF
TGTGCCAGCAGCTCCCTGGCGGTGAGCTCCTACGAGCAGTACTTC
>-|-|TRBJ2-5|TRBV30
CAGEGTGETQYF
TGTGCCGGAGAGGGGACTGGGGAGACCCAGTACTTC
>-|-|TRBJ1-3|TRBV11-2
CATRPFLSSGNTIYF
TGTGCCACCCGCCCTTTCCTGAGCTCTGGAAACACCATATATTTT
>-|-|TRBJ2-7|TRBV6-5
CATQTGVVPREQYF
TGTGCCACCCAAACCGGGGTAGTCCCTCGGGAGCAGTACTTC
>TRBD1|once|TRBJ1-2|TRBV6-5
CASSHGQGAGGYTF
TGTGCCAGCAGCCACGGACAGGGGGCTGGTGGCTACACCTTC
>TRBD2|once|TRBJ2-1|TRBV11-2
CASSLVGSGAYGQFF
TGTGCCAGCAGCTTAGTGGGTAGCGGGGCCTACGGGCAGTTCTTC
>-|-|TRBJ2-2|TRBV9
CASSALTGTSTGELFF
TGTGCCAGCAGCGCGCTCACCGGGACTTCAACCGGGGAGCTGTTTTTT